The 2 T cell receptor beta chains listed next were all sequenced from one sample in a study of tumor-infiltrating lymphocytes in oesophageal squamous cell carcinoma. TCRdb re-analysed the PCR reads in MiXCR, keeping a single row per CDR3 protein. Here the sample spans about 12,000 distinct CDR3 sequences, 55% to 60% being singletons. The sample comprised esophageal tumor tissue. The receptors derive from a female donor with esophageal squamous cell carcinoma.

The chain combines TRBV7-2 with TRBJ2-5, with 8 bases identical to TRBD2. The J call could be wrong; TRBJ2-7 is a better fit for the DNA end. CDR1 and CDR2 (germline): SGHTA, FQGNSA. The CDR3 has 14 amino acids. CDR3 in amino acids: CASSLASGIYEQYF. The CDR3 DNA reads TGTGCCAGCAGCTTAGCTAGCGGGATCTACGAGCAGTACTTC.

This rearrangement joins TRBV28 to TRBJ2-7; maybe TRBD1 (6 bases). The end of the DNA fits TRBJ1-2 better, so the J call may be wrong. The CDR3 consists of 15 residues. The germline V gene encodes CDR1 MDHEN and CDR2 SYDVKM. The CDR3 bases are TGTGCCAGCATCGCAGGGGAGTATAAAGTCTATGGCTACACCTTC. Protein sequence: CASIAGEYKVYGYTF.